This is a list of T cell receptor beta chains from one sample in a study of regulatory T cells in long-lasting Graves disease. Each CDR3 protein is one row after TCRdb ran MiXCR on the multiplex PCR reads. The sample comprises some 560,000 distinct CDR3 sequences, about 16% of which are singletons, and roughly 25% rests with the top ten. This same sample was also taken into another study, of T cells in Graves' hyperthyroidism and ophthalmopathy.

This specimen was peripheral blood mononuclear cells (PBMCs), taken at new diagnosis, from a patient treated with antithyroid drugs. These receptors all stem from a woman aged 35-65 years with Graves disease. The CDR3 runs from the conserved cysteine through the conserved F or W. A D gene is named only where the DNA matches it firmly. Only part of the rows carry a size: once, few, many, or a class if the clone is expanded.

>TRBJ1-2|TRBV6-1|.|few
TGTGCCAGCAGTAACAACAGGCACGGGTACACTGGCTACACCTTC
CASSNNRHGYTGYTF
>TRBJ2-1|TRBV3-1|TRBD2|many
TGTGCCAGCAGGTACACCGGGACTATACTATGTTCTTCCTACAATGAGCAGTTCTTC
CASRYTGTILCSSYNEQFF
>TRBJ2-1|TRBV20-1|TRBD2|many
TGCAGTGCTAGACTAGCGGGGGCCCTCAATGAGCAGTTCTTC
CSARLAGALNEQFF
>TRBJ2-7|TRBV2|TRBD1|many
TGTGCCAGCACCCAAATGACAGGGTCCTACGAGCAGTACTTC
CASTQMTGSYEQYF
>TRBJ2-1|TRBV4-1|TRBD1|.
TGCGCCAGCAGCCCTCGGGACAGGAGGGGGAATGAGCAGTTCTTC
CASSPRDRRGNEQFF
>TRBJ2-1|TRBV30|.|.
TGTGCCTGGAGTACCTACAATGAGCAGTTCTTC
CAWSTYNEQFF
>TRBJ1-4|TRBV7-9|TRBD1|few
TGTGCCAGCAGCCAGGGACAGGGGGCGACGGAAAAACTGTTTTTT
CASSQGQGATEKLFF
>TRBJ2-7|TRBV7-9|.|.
TGTGCCAGCAGCTTAGACCCCAGAGAGCAGTACTTC
CASSLDPREQYF
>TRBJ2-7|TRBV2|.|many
TGTGCCAGATCGGACAGTACCTCCTACGAGCAGTACTTC
CARSDSTSYEQYF
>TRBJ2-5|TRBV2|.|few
TGTGCCAGCAGTGAGAGTTTAGGGGGACCTTACCAAGAGACCCAGTACTTC
CASSESLGGPYQETQYF
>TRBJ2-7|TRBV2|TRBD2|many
TGTGCCAGCAGTTCTTCCCTTAGCGGGGGGCCGCAGGAGCAGTACTTC
CASSSSLSGGPQEQYF
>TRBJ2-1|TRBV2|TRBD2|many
TGTGCCAGCAGCGTAGCGGGGGGGCTCGAAAATGAGCAGTTCTTC
CASSVAGGLENEQFF
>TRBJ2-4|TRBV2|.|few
TGTGCCAGCAACCCCCAGGAGGTCTTAGCCAAAAACATTCAGTACTTC
CASNPQEVLAKNIQYF
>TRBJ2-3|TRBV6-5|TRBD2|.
TGTGCCAGCAGTTACTCGAGGTCGGGGGGGCTAGATACGCAGTATTTT
CASSYSRSGGLDTQYF
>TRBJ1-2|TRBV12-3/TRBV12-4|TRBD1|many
TGTGCCAGCAGTTTAGGGGTAGGGACAGGGTCTTCGCCATTAGAGCTTAGCTATGGCTACACCTTC
CASSLGVGTGSSPLELSYGYTF
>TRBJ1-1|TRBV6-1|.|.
TGTGCCAACGCACGGAGGGCGGTGAACACTGAAGCTTTCTTT
CANARRAVNTEAFF
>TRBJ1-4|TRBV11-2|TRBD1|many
TGTGCCAGCAGCGGGACAGGGATTTTGGGAGGTGGTGAAAAACTGTTTTTT
CASSGTGILGGGEKLFF
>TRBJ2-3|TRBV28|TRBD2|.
TGTGCCAGCAGTTTGGGGACTAGCGGGGACCGTAGCACAGATACGCAGTATTTT
CASSLGTSGDRSTDTQYF
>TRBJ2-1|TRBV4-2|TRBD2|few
TGCGCCAGCAGCCAAGCAGTTGCTCTAGCGGGGGGTGTCAATGAGCAGTTCTTC
CASSQAVALAGGVNEQFF
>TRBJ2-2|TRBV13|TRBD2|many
TGTGCCAGCAGCCTGGGACGCCGCGGGGGTGGGGAGCTGTTTTTT
CASSLGRRGGGELFF
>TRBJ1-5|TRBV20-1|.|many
TGCAGTGCTTCAGAGATAGCGGGCAATCAGCCCCAGCATTTT
CSASEIAGNQPQHF
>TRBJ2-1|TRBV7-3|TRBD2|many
TGTGCCAGCAGCTTTAGCGGGGTAAATGAGCAGTTCTTC
CASSFSGVNEQFF
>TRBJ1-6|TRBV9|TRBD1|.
TGTGCCAGCAGCGTAGAAGGACAGGGGGGTTCACCCCTCCACTTT
CASSVEGQGGSPLHF
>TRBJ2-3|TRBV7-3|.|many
TGTGCCAGCAGCACGGGACTTAGCACAGATACGCAGTATTTT
CASSTGLSTDTQYF
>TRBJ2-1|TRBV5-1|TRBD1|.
TGCGCCAGCAGCCCCGGGGTGGGGACAGGGTACAATGAGCAGTTCTTC
CASSPGVGTGYNEQFF
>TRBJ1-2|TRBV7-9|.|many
TGTGCCAGCAGCTTAGCGCCGGCCACCTTGGCCTATGGCTACACCTTC
CASSLAPATLAYGYTF
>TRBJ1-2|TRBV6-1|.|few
TGTGCCAGTTTTACAGACTATGGCTACACCTTC
CASFTDYGYTF
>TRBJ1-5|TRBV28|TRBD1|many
TGTGCCAGCAGTTACAGGGGGCGGTTCGGACAGCCCCAGCATTTT
CASSYRGRFGQPQHF
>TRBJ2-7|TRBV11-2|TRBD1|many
TGTGCCAGCAGCTCCGGGGGACAGGGGGCGGGCGAGCAGTACTTC
CASSSGGQGAGEQYF
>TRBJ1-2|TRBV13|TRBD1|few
TGTGCCAGCAGCTTAGTTTACAGGGGCCAAACAAATGGCTACACCTTC
CASSLVYRGQTNGYTF
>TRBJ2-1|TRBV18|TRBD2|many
TGTGCCAGCTCACCTACCAGGACTAGGGTGGATGAGCAGTTCTTC
CASSPTRTRVDEQFF
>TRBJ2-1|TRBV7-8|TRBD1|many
TGTGCCAGCAGCTTAGCGAGGACAGGGGGGACCTACAATGAGCAGTTCTTC
CASSLARTGGTYNEQFF
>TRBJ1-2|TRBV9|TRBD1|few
TGTGCCAGCAGCGTCGCCGGGACAGGGGGCAGCTATGGCTACACCTTC
CASSVAGTGGSYGYTF
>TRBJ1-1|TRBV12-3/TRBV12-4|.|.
TGTGCCAGCAGCCGCCGGATTATTGAAGCTTTCTTT
CASSRRIIEAFF
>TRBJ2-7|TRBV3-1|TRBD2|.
TGTGCCAGCAGCCTCGGCGGGGGGCGGGGGCAGTACTTC
CASSLGGGRGQYF
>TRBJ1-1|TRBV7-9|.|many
TGTGCCAGCAGCTCCGACGGGGGGCAGGGAACTGAAGCTTTCTTT
CASSSDGGQGTEAFF
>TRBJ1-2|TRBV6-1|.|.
TGTGCCAGCACGGGGGGAAACTATGGCTACACCTTC
CASTGGNYGYTF
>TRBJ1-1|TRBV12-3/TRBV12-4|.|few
TGTGCCAGCAGTCCCTTGGGCTCCTTGAACACTGAAGCTTTCTTT
CASSPLGSLNTEAFF
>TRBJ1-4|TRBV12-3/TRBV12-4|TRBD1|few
TGTGCCAGCAGAAGGGACAGGGAACGTGATGAAAAACTGTTTTTT
CASRRDRERDEKLFF
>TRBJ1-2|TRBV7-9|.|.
TGTGCCAGCAGCTTAAGTAGGGGGGGCAGCTATGGCTACACCTTC
CASSLSRGGSYGYTF
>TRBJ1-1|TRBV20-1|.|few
TGCAGTGCTAGGCGGGACACAAACACTGAAGCTTTCTTT
CSARRDTNTEAFF
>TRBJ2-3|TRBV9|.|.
TGTGCCAGCAGCGTCAGGCAGGGTGCAGATACGCAGTATTTT
CASSVRQGADTQYF
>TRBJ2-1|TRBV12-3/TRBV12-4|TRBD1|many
TGTGCCAGCAGGCCAGGGACAGGGGCCTACAATGAGCAGTTCTTC
CASRPGTGAYNEQFF
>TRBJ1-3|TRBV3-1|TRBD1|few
TGTGCCAGCAGCCAAACAGGGGATGGAAACACCATATATTTT
CASSQTGDGNTIYF
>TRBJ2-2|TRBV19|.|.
TGTGCCAGTAGTATAGATGGAACAGGACAAGCGAACACCGGGGAGCTGTTTTTT
CASSIDGTGQANTGELFF
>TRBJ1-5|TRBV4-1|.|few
TGCGCCAGCAGCCAACTCCCAATAGGGGGGGCCGAACTGTTCGACCAGCCCCAGCATTTT
CASSQLPIGGAELFDQPQHF
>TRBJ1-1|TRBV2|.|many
TGTGCCAGCAGACTACGGACTGGGAAGAACACTGAAGCTTTCTTT
CASRLRTGKNTEAFF
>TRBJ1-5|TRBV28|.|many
TGTGCCAGCAGGCCCTATACAGGGAAAGGCAATCAGCCCCAGCATTTT
CASRPYTGKGNQPQHF
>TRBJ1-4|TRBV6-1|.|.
TGTGCCAGCAGTCCCCGGGTGGTCGTCGATGAAAAACTGTTTTTT
CASSPRVVVDEKLFF
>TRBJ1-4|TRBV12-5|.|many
TGTGCTAGTGGAGGAGAATATGAAAAACTGTTTTTT
CASGGEYEKLFF
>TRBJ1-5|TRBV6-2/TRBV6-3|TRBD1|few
TGTGCCAGCAGTTCGACAGGGGGCGAGAGCAATCAGCCCCAGCATTTT
CASSSTGGESNQPQHF
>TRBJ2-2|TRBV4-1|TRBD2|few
TGCGCCAGCAGCCAAGAAATCGGACTAGGAAAAACGAACACCGGGGAGCTGTTTTTT
CASSQEIGLGKTNTGELFF